This T cell receptor beta chain is drawn from a study of blood T cell repertoires in COVID-19. Study-level background: Samples of COVID-19 (acute and convalescent) were obtained from the United States, Italy and Spain.

Deletions cut 4 bases from V and 5 bases from J, with 18 bases between. Germline CDR1 is MNHEY and CDR2 is SMNVEV (reference sequence). The CDR3 loop spans 17 amino acids. The assay was immunoSEQ multiplex PCR, and TCRdb's table has in-frame clones only and misses some. Altogether some 150,000 clones are present, 85% being singletons, with the ten largest covering under 3%. This clonotype originated in a woman in her forties with active or convalescent COVID-19. The sequencing sample was made of peripheral blood. The chain carries TRBV27 and TRBJ2-6; D is unclear. CDR3 protein: CASSSTTTSQWANVLTF. CDR3 nucleotides: TGTGCCAGCAGTTCCACTACAACCTCGCAGTGGGCCAACGTCCTGACTTTC.